This T cell receptor (beta chain) emerged from a study of T cell changes during pregnancy in multiple sclerosis. The CDR3 loop spans 14 amino acids. CDR1 is SGDLS and CDR2 is YYNGEE in the germline V gene. With V trimmed by 0 bases and J by 5 bases, 4 bases remained unmatched. Sequenced by immunoSEQ multiplex PCR; TCRdb stores in-frame clones only, minus some. This sample has 120,000 or so clones; under 95% occur once, and the top ten carry around 6%. This TCR came from a female donor with multiple sclerosis, enrolled in a pregnancy study. Sequences were derived from peripheral blood, sampled before pregnancy. This rearrangement joins TRBV9 to TRBJ2-7; TRBD1 aligns across 8 bases. The CDR3 sequence: CASSVAAGGNEQYF. CDR3 nucleotide sequence: TGTGCCAGCAGCGTAGCCGCAGGGGGCAACGAGCAGTACTTC. The variable domain in full, with the rest retrieved from reference TRBV9 and TRBJ2-7, is DSGVTQTPKHLITATGQRVTLRCSPRSGDLSVYWYQQSLDQGLQFLIQYYNGEERAKGNILERFSAQQFPDLHSELNLSSLELGDSALYFCASSVAAGGNEQYFGPGTRLTVT.